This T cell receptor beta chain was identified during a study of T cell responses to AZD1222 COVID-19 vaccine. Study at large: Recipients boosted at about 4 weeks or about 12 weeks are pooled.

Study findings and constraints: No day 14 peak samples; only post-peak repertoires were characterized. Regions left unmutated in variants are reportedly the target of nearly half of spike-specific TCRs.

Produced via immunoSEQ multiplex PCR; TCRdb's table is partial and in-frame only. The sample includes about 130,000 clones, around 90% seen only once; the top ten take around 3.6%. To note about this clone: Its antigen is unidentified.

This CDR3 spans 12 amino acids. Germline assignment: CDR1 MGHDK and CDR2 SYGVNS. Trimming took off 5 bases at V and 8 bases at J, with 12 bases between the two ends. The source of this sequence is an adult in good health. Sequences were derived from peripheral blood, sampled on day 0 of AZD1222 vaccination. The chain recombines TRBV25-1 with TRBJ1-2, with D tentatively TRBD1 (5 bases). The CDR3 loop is CASSRGREGYTF. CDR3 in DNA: TGTGCCAGCAGTCGGGGGAGAGAGGGCTACACCTTC.